This T cell receptor (beta chain) was documented in a study of blood T cell repertoires in COVID-19. As for the study in general: From the United States, Italy and Spain came samples of acute and convalescent COVID-19.

Seattle-derived patients entered the study during active infection and were followed longitudinally. Using immunoSEQ multiplex PCR, the repertoire was profiled, and TCRdb retains in-frame clones only, with some absent. Of roughly 440,000 clones listed, 70% to 90% are singletons. Looked up from germline, CDR1 is SGHTA and CDR2 is FQGNSA. The CDR3 consists of 16 residues. V lost 2 bases and J lost 0, with 11 bases in between. Sequencing input: peripheral blood. V is TRBV7-2 and J is TRBJ2-1; no clear D. The clonotype originates from a woman in her forties or fifties with COVID-19, enrolled during active disease. This chain's CDR3 is CASSLHFDSSYNEQFF. In nucleotides, the CDR3 is TGTGCCAGCAGCTTACATTTCGATAGCTCCTACAATGAGCAGTTCTTC.